The 26 T cell receptor beta chains below were found in one sample sequenced in a study of CD8+CD57+ T cells in acquired aplastic anemia. Profiling of TCR beta VDJ combinations and CDR3 sequences used genomic DNA as template. In TCRdb, the reads were re-called with MiXCR into one record per CDR3 protein. Of under 350,000 distinct CDR3 sequences in the sample, roughly 53% were seen once. By flow cytometry, patients selected for sequencing had shown an expansion of CD8+CD57+ cells. The sequenced sample was sorted CD4+, CD8+, or CD8+CD57+ T cells (not recorded which) from PBMCs. The receptors were sampled from a human donor with aplastic anemia.

The V call is TRBV2, the J call TRBJ2-7, with D possibly matching TRBD2 (7 bases). This CDR3 contains 15 residues. Germline values: CDR1 SNHLY, CDR2 FYNNEI. V was cut by 2 bases and J by 1 base, with 12 bases left in between. The CDR3 DNA reads TGTGCCAGCAGTGAACCAGGGGAGGGGTCCTACGAGCAGTACTTC. Translated, it gives CASSEPGEGSYEQYF.

This clonotype occurred many times. V gene TRBV19 combines with J gene TRBJ2-7; 9 positions match TRBD2. CDR1 LNHDA and CDR2 SQIVND come from the germline V gene (reference sequence). J gave up 7 bases and V 6 bases, and 10 bases lay outside the gene matches. CDR3 length: 14 amino acids. The CDR3 nucleotides read TGTGCCAGTAGCTCCGGCGGGGGGGCAGGGGAGCAGTACTTC. It yields the protein CASSSGGGAGEQYF.

As concerns this clonotype: No DNA is shown, since the ends of the CDR3 on it are uncertain; the CDR3 is the one TCRdb lists. CDR3: CASSFYICSAKRDNYEQYF. The chain employs TRBV5-1 and TRBJ2-7; the D segment call TRBD2 is taken from the table without a DNA check. The CDR3 length is 19 residues, termini included. Germline-derived CDR1 and CDR2 are SGHRS and YFSETQ.

This clonotype was recorded many times. The J gene is TRBJ2-1, the V gene TRBV19; 13 bases agree with TRBD2. Germline assignment: CDR1 LNHDA and CDR2 SQIVND (reference sequence). The junction had 6 bases not matched to a gene; V was cut back by 6 bases and J by 1 base. This CDR3 is built from 17 residues. CDR3 sequence (DNA): TGTGCCAGTAGGGGACTAGCGGGACTTTCGTCCTACAATGAGCAGTTCTTC. Amino acid sequence: CASRGLAGLSSYNEQFF.

The chain links TRBV5-4 to TRBJ1-4; D not resolved. The CDR3 spans 13 residues. Germline loops: CDR1 SGHNT, CDR2 YYREEE (reference sequence). Trimming stripped 2 bases from V and 7 bases from J, with 9 bases between. The CDR3 region has the DNA TGTGCCAGCAGCTTCTTGACCGGTGAAAAACTGTTTTTT. Its protein is CASSFLTGEKLFF. Filled out from reference TRBV5-4 and TRBJ1-4, the complete variable domain reads ETGVTQSPTHLIKTRGQQVTLRCSSQSGHNTVSWYQQALGQGPQFIFQYYREEENGRGNFPPRFSGLQFPNYSSELNVNALELDDSALYLCASSFLTGEKLFFGSGTQLSVL.

Turning to this clonotype: This sequence may be a read error, since a much larger clone differs from it by one base. V is TRBV29-1 and J is TRBJ2-1; no clear D. The CDR3 sequence is 14 residues long. With 5 bases removed from V and 0 bases from J, the gap between germline ends came to 11 bases. Germline assignment: CDR1 SQVTM and CDR2 ANQGSEA. The CDR3 DNA reads as TGCAGCGTTAAAGTGGGCAGCTCCTACAATGAGCAGTTCTTC. Its protein is CSVKVGSSYNEQFF.

The chain recombines TRBV5-1 with TRBJ2-7; D is perhaps TRBD1 (5 bases). Deletions cut 2 bases from V and 0 bases from J, with 12 bases between. Germline-derived CDR1 and CDR2 are SGHRS and YFSETQ. The CDR3 covers 15 residues. CDR3 sequence reads: CASSFDRLSSYEQYF. CDR3 bases: TGCGCCAGCAGCTTTGACAGACTGAGCTCCTACGAGCAGTACTTC.

This chain uses TRBV6-2 or TRBV6-3 with TRBJ2-7, with D unclear. CDR3 size: 12 residues. Germline V lookup: CDR1 MNHEY, CDR2 SVGEGT. The germline V and J ends were trimmed by 5 bases and 3 bases, with 8 bases remaining between them. Written as DNA, the CDR3 is TGTGCCAGCAGTCGTTGGGTCTACGAGCAGTACTTC. Translated, it gives CASSRWVYEQYF.

The chain recombines TRBV19 with TRBJ2-7; D remains ambiguous. Germline-derived CDR1 and CDR2 are LNHDA and SQIVND (reference sequence). The CDR3 extends over 15 amino acids. The V end was cut by 3 bases, the J end by 0 bases, with 12 bases between. The CDR3 reads CASSIRLGSSYEQYF. In DNA form, the CDR3 reads TGTGCCAGTAGTATTCGACTGGGCAGCTCCTACGAGCAGTACTTC.

The CDR3 sequence: CASISIGDTAYGYTF. As DNA, the CDR3 is TGTGCCAGCATAAGTATAGGGGACACAGCCTATGGCTACACCTTC. The chain links TRBV2 to TRBJ1-2, with D possibly TRBD1 on 6 matching bases. CDR3 length: 15 amino acids. V shed 7 bases and J shed 4 bases, with 19 bases lying between them. The germline V gene encodes CDR1 SNHLY and CDR2 FYNNEI. Full variable domain (remainder filled in from reference TRBV2 and TRBJ1-2): EPEVTQTPSHQVTQMGQEVILRCVPISNHLYFYWYRQILGQKVEFLVSFYNNEISEKSEIFDDQFSVERPDGSNFTLKIRSTKLEDSAMYFCASISIGDTAYGYTFGSGTRLTVV.

This clonotype was detected many times. V usage is TRBV9 and J usage is TRBJ2-1; tentatively, D is TRBD1 (5 bases). The CDR3 sequence is 14 residues long. Germline lookup yields CDR1 SGDLS and CDR2 YYNGEE. V dropped 0 bases and J dropped 9 bases, with 13 bases sitting between them. The CDR3 loop reads CASSVAGWGVEQFF. In nucleotides, the CDR3 is TGTGCCAGCAGCGTAGCCGGCTGGGGCGTTGAGCAGTTCTTC.

Regarding this clonotype: The junction differs from germline at one of its ends, possibly a read error. The V gene is TRBV9, the J gene TRBJ1-1; possible D gene TRBD1, 6 bases. Germline-derived CDR1 and CDR2 are SGDLS and YYNGEE. The CDR3 sequence is 15 residues long. CDR3: CASTYRQDSNTKAFF. DNA for the CDR3: TGTGCCAGCACATACAGACAGGACTCGAACACTAAAGCTTTCTTT.

This clonotype has at least ten counts. This rearrangement joins TRBV4-2 to TRBJ2-2, with 11 bases fitting TRBD1. Looked up from germline, CDR1 is LGHNA and CDR2 is YNFKEQ. V trimming: 2 bases; J trimming: 4 bases; junction bases outside the gene matches: 6. This CDR3 contains 17 residues. The CDR3 DNA follows: TGTGCCAGCAGCCAAACCGGACAGGGGGCGTTCACCGGGGAGCTGTTTTTT. Translated: CASSQTGQGAFTGELFF.

This CDR3 is CASGMMNTEAFF. For the CDR3, the DNA is TGCGCCAGCGGTATGATGAACACTGAAGCTTTCTTT. This chain joins TRBV4-3 and TRBJ1-1; D is undetermined. Per the germline V gene, CDR1 is LGHNA and CDR2 is YSLEER. Between the trimmed V and J ends, which lost 8 bases and 0 bases, there was a span of 7 bases. CDR3 length equals 12 residues.

In its sample, this clonotype was seen a few times. The chain joins TRBV10-3 to TRBJ1-5; D is possibly TRBD1 (6 bases). Trimming pared 4 bases from V and 1 base from J, leaving 8 bases between. The CDR3 totals 14 residues. The V gene's germline CDR1 is ENHRY and CDR2 SYGVKD. Written as DNA, the CDR3 is TGTGCCATCAGTGTGGGGGCAAGCAATCAGCCCCAGCATTTT. Its translation is CAISVGASNQPQHF.

This clonotype has a count of ten or more. V usage is TRBV9 and J usage is TRBJ2-7; TRBD2 might be the D (6 bases). V shed 4 bases and J shed 4 bases, with 12 bases lying between them. Germline lookup yields CDR1 SGDLS and CDR2 YYNGEE. This CDR3 contains 13 residues. This chain's CDR3 is CASSPSGVYEQYF. DNA of the CDR3: TGTGCCAGCAGCCCTTCGGGGGTATACGAGCAGTACTTC.

The gene calls are TRBV11-1 and TRBJ2-3, with no clear D. V was pared by 1 base and J by 4 bases, with 12 bases between. CDR1 is SGHAT, CDR2 FQDESV, per germline (reference sequence). The CDR3 consists of 15 residues. CDR3 bases: TGTGCCAGCAGCTTAGGAGCAGCCCCGGCAGATACGCAGTATTTT. It translates to CASSLGAAPADTQYF.

This chain connects TRBV27 to TRBJ2-1; the match to TRBD2 covers 7 bases. V lost 7 bases and J lost 6; bases outside the gene matches: 9. The germline gives CDR1 MNHEY, CDR2 SMNVEV (reference sequence). The CDR3 contains 14 residues. The CDR3 here is CASTGLASGNEQFF. The CDR3 DNA reads as TGTGCCAGCACCGGATTGGCTAGCGGCAATGAGCAGTTCTTC.

This clonotype came up many times. The V and J genes are TRBV6-5 and TRBJ2-5, with 9 positions matching TRBD1. Losses at the gene ends were 2 bases for V and 7 bases for J; bases not matched to a gene: 14. The CDR3 is 17 residues long. Germline CDR1 and CDR2: MNHEY and SVGAGI. The CDR3 loop is CASSYKPPGQGIGTQYF. In nucleotides, the CDR3 is TGTGCCAGCAGTTACAAGCCACCGGGACAGGGTATCGGGACCCAGTACTTC.

This clonotype showed up many times. The chain uses TRBV6-1 and TRBJ2-3; tentatively, D is TRBD2 (6 bases). The V end was cut by 6 bases, the J end by 6 bases, with 13 bases between. Germline-derived CDR1 and CDR2 are MNHNS and SASEGT. The CDR3 sequence is 13 residues long. For the CDR3, the DNA is TGTGCCAGCAGCCGGGAGCTGGTGGATACGCAGTATTTT. Translation: CASSRELVDTQYF.

The rearrangement joins TRBV2 to TRBJ2-1; D possibly corresponds to TRBD2 (5 bases). The CDR3 runs 15 residues. The ends were cut back, 6 bases at V and 2 bases at J, with 14 bases in the middle. Germline CDR1 is SNHLY and CDR2 is FYNNEI. The CDR3 bases are TGTGCCAGCAGCGACTACCCGCTGACCTACAATGAGCAGTTCTTC. Translated, it gives CASSDYPLTYNEQFF.

This clonotype was counted ten times or more. The chain employs TRBV6-5 and TRBJ1-2; TRBD1 is a possible D gene (6 bases). The germline CDR1 and CDR2 sequences are MNHEY and SVGAGI. The CDR3 is made up of 13 amino acids. V was pared by 4 bases and J by 5 bases, with 11 bases between. This CDR3 reads CASSSVGGYGYTF. The CDR3, as DNA: TGTGCCAGCAGTTCAGTAGGGGGTTATGGCTACACCTTC.

The rearrangement uses TRBV20-1 and TRBJ2-1; 7 nucleotides match TRBD2. With 3 bases clipped from V and 2 bases from J, the junction kept 1 base outside the gene matches. There are 13 residues in the CDR3. CDR1 and CDR2 from the germline V gene are DFQATT and SNEGSKA (reference sequence). The CDR3 loop reads CSASGRTYNEQFF. As DNA, the CDR3 is TGCAGTGCTAGCGGGAGGACCTACAATGAGCAGTTCTTC.

V gene TRBV9 combines with J gene TRBJ2-3, with 7 bases lining up with TRBD1. The V segment lost 4 bases and the J segment 9 bases; nucleotides outside the gene matches: 5. Germline CDR1 reads SGDLS; CDR2 reads YYNGEE. This CDR3 region has 12 residues. CDR3 DNA sequence: TGTGCCAGCAGCCCTACAGGGGCGACGCAGTATTTT. Translating it yields CASSPTGATQYF. The whole variable domain, filled in from reference TRBV9 and TRBJ2-3, reads DSGVTQTPKHLITATGQRVTLRCSPRSGDLSVYWYQQSLDQGLQFLIQYYNGEERAKGNILERFSAQQFPDLHSELNLSSLELGDSALYFCASSPTGATQYFGPGTRLTVL.

This clonotype was picked up a small number of times. The rearrangement uses TRBV25-1 and TRBJ1-4; D might be TRBD1 (5 bases). The CDR3 has 14 amino acids. Trimming removed 2 bases at V and 8 bases at J, with 12 bases between. From germline, CDR1 is MGHDK and CDR2 SYGVNS. In DNA, the CDR3 is TGTGCCAGCAGTGAACTCTCAGGGCAAGAAAAACTGTTTTTT. It is translated as CASSELSGQEKLFF.

This clonotype was counted at least ten times. This chain links TRBV5-1 with TRBJ2-5; D gene uncertain. The CDR3 runs 13 residues. Germline CDR1 SGHRS, CDR2 YFSETQ. Deletions cut 0 bases from V and 3 bases from J, with 6 bases between. Written as DNA, the CDR3 is TGCGCCAGCAGCTTGGACGGAAAAGAGACCCAGTACTTC. Its translation: CASSLDGKETQYF.